In this sample, the clone carrying this T cell receptor beta chain turned up a few times. This entry comes from a study of T-cell memory formation after mild COVID-19. There are 15 residues in the CDR3. Germline trimming cut 2 bases from V and 3 bases from J; bases unmatched to any gene: 8. Germline values: CDR1 SQVTM, CDR2 ANQGSEA. TCRdb reprocessed the 5' RACE reads via MiXCR and lists one record per CDR3 protein. This table has nearly 250,000 distinct CDR3 sequences, 15% to 17% appearing once. The clonotype comes from an adult woman who had mild COVID-19 (a few samples of this study predate the infection). Cell type and time point are not known. Sequenced material: PBMCs or a T cell subset sorted from them (not recorded which). V gene TRBV29-1 combines with J gene TRBJ2-3; TRBD1 aligns across 7 bases. The chain's CDR3 is CSVESPTGLTDTQYF. In DNA, the CDR3 is TGCAGCGTTGAAAGTCCGACAGGGCTGACAGATACGCAGTATTTT.